This is a list of T cell receptor beta chains from one sample in a study of blood T cells in healthy people across ages. TCRdb independently ran MiXCR on the 5' RACE reads; one entry per CDR3 protein. The table shows fewer than 800,000 distinct CDR3 sequences, with around 20% occurring only once. The specimen sequenced was blood. All receptors come from a man aged 70 or older in good health. The CDR3 runs from the conserved cysteine through the conserved F or W. Fields, in order: clone size, J gene, D gene, V gene, CDR3 DNA, CDR3 protein. A D gene is named only where the DNA matches it firmly. Clone size appears in some rows only: once, few, many, or a class for an expanded clone.

few	TRBJ1-6	-	TRBV5-1	TGCGCCAGCAGCTTGAGGAACGAGTCACCCCTCCACTTT	CASSLRNESPLHF
-	TRBJ1-4	-	TRBV7-2	TGTGCCGGCAGCTTGTACGGACTTAATGAAAAACTGTTTTTT	CAGSLYGLNEKLFF
-	TRBJ2-5	-	TRBV11-2	TGTGCCAGCAGCAACGACAGACCCCAAGAGACCCAGTACTTC	CASSNDRPQETQYF
many	TRBJ2-1	-	TRBV20-1	TGCAGTGCTAGAGAGGGGACCAGCGGAAATGAGCAGTTCTTC	CSAREGTSGNEQFF
-	TRBJ2-1	TRBD2	TRBV5-1	TGCGCCAGCAGAGGGACTAGCCTCTACAATGAGCAGTTCTTC	CASRGTSLYNEQFF
-	TRBJ1-3	-	TRBV6-2/TRBV6-3	TGTGCCAGCCGACGAACCAGGGGAGCTGGAAACACCATATATTTT	CASRRTRGAGNTIYF
few	TRBJ2-7	-	TRBV4-3	TGCGCCAGCAGCCCCGCTGTATCCTACGAGCAGTACTTC	CASSPAVSYEQYF
-	TRBJ1-4	-	TRBV25-1	TGTGCCAGCAGTGAATATGGGGACGGACTTAATGAAAAACTGTTTTTT	CASSEYGDGLNEKLFF
few	TRBJ2-3	-	TRBV4-1	TGCGCCAGCAGTCAAAGGAGGGCCCAGGGTACAGATACGCAGTATTTT	CASSQRRAQGTDTQYF
-	TRBJ2-1	-	TRBV9	TGTGCCAGCAGCATCGACAACCTGGGGCGGGATGAGCAGTTCTTC	CASSIDNLGRDEQFF
-	TRBJ2-2	TRBD2	TRBV7-2	TGTGCCAGCAGCCCACTAGCGGGAGTGACCGGGGAGCTGTTTTTT	CASSPLAGVTGELFF
-	TRBJ2-4	-	TRBV10-3	TGTGCCATCAGTGAGCTTTGGACAGCCCAAGCCAAAAACATTCAGTACTTC	CAISELWTAQAKNIQYF
-	TRBJ2-2	TRBD1	TRBV29-1	TGCAGCGCACAGGGGGCGCTTGGGGAGCTGTTTTTT	CSAQGALGELFF
-	TRBJ1-1	-	TRBV2	TGTGCCAGCAGTGTGGACAAGGGTGTCCTTTGGGGTTTCTTT	CASSVDKGVLWGFF
-	TRBJ2-5	TRBD2	TRBV5-1	TGCGCCAGCAGCCCTAGCGGGAGTAGAGGAGAGACCCAGTACTTC	CASSPSGSRGETQYF
-	TRBJ2-7	TRBD2	TRBV7-2	TGTGCCAGCAGCTTAAATAGCGGGAGGGCGGGAGAGCAGTACTTC	CASSLNSGRAGEQYF
few	TRBJ2-3	TRBD2	TRBV10-2	TGCGCCAGTAGACCGGGACTAGCTTTCGGAGATACGCAGTATTTT	CASRPGLAFGDTQYF
few	TRBJ2-1	-	TRBV10-3	TGTGCCATCAGTGCCAGCGGTGAAAGAAATGAGCAGTTCTTC	CAISASGERNEQFF
few	TRBJ1-1	-	TRBV6-1	TGTGCCAGCAGTGAAGCCGGGAAGGGGAGAGCTTTCTTT	CASSEAGKGRAFF
few	TRBJ2-7	TRBD1	TRBV5-5	TGTGCCAGCAGCCCGACACAGGGGCCCTACGAGCAGTACTTC	CASSPTQGPYEQYF
-	TRBJ1-5	-	TRBV2	TGTGCCAGCAGTGATACGGGAGTTCAGCCCCAGCATTTT	CASSDTGVQPQHF
-	TRBJ2-1	TRBD1	TRBV28	TGTGCCAGCACCCGGGACAGGGGAAATGAGCAGTTCTTC	CASTRDRGNEQFF
many	TRBJ2-1	-	TRBV7-6	TGTGCCAGCAGCCGACGCCCTGGCGGGGATTACAATGAGCAGTTCTTC	CASSRRPGGDYNEQFF
once	TRBJ1-2	TRBD1	TRBV20-1	TGCAGTGCGCCGAACAGGGGGCCGGGCTATGGCTACACCTTC	CSAPNRGPGYGYTF
once	TRBJ2-5	-	TRBV7-3	TGTGCCAGCAGCTTTTCAGGCCAAGGCCTCCAAGAGACCCAGTACTTC	CASSFSGQGLQETQYF
-	TRBJ2-2	TRBD2	TRBV16	TGTGCCAGCAGTCGACTAGCGGCGAACACCGGGGAGCTGTTTTTT	CASSRLAANTGELFF
-	TRBJ1-5	TRBD1	TRBV12-3/TRBV12-4	TGTGCCAGCAGTTTCCCCGACAGGGGAAGCAATCAGCCCCAGCATTTT	CASSFPDRGSNQPQHF
-	TRBJ2-5	TRBD2	TRBV20-1	TGCAGTGCTAGAGATCCGGGAGGAGGAGAGACCCAGTACTTC	CSARDPGGGETQYF
many	TRBJ2-5	TRBD2	TRBV20-1	TGCAGTGCTAGTGATTTGCTAGCGGGAGATATAGAGACCCAGTACTTC	CSASDLLAGDIETQYF
-	TRBJ2-1	TRBD2	TRBV5-1	TGCGCCAGCAGCTTGGTTCGGGAGGCCAGCTACAATGAGCAGTTCTTC	CASSLVREASYNEQFF
few	TRBJ2-5	-	TRBV5-5	TGTGCCAGCAGCTTGGACCTAACAGGGCCCGAGACCCAGTACTTC	CASSLDLTGPETQYF
-	TRBJ1-4	-	TRBV7-9	TGTGCCAGCAGATCAGGATATAAAAATGATGAAAAACTGTTTTTT	CASRSGYKNDEKLFF
few	TRBJ2-6	-	TRBV3-1	TGTGCCAGCAGTGGAGGCTTGGCCAACGTCCTGACTTTC	CASSGGLANVLTF
many	TRBJ2-1	-	TRBV3-1	TGTGCCAGCAGCCAAGATAGAAGCGTCTACAATGAGCAGTTCTTC	CASSQDRSVYNEQFF
-	TRBJ2-7	TRBD2	TRBV20-1	TGCAGTGGGAGGCGGGGGGCGGTCCACGAGCAGTACTTC	CSGRRGAVHEQYF
-	TRBJ2-7	-	TRBV5-6	TGTGCCAGCTGTACGGGAAACTCCTACGAGCAGTACTTC	CASCTGNSYEQYF
-	TRBJ2-3	-	TRBV29-1	TGCAGCGTTGCCTGGGGAAGACTCACAGATACGCAGTATTTT	CSVAWGRLTDTQYF
few	TRBJ2-5	TRBD2	TRBV20-1	TGCAGTGCTAGAGATGGGATAGCGGGCGGGGAGACCCAGTACTTC	CSARDGIAGGETQYF
-	TRBJ2-1	-	TRBV7-9	TGTGCCAGCAGCTTTATGCGGGAGCAGTTCTTC	CASSFMREQFF
-	TRBJ1-1	-	TRBV4-3	TGCGCCAGCAGCCATGCCCTTGGGAACACTGAAGCTTTCTTT	CASSHALGNTEAFF